This T cell receptor (beta chain) originates from a study of blood T cell repertoires in COVID-19. Overall study context: Specimens from acute and convalescent COVID-19 originated in the United States, Italy and Spain.

CDR3 length: 13 amino acids. V was trimmed by 5 bases and J by 3 bases, leaving 8 bases between them. CDR1 and CDR2 (germline): LNHDA, SQIVND (reference sequence). Original handling: Counts of nucleated cells, estimated from reference gene primer amplification, were obtained. Using immunoSEQ multiplex PCR, the repertoire was profiled, and TCRdb retains in-frame clones only, with some absent. D and trimming come from the DNA, and the V and J calls and clone size come from that table. The table lists fewer than 300,000 clones, 81% of them singletons. The TCR comes from a woman aged 60-70 years with active or convalescent COVID-19. The sample consisted of peripheral blood. J is TRBJ1-5 and V is TRBV19; D is undetermined. The CDR3 DNA follows: TGTGCCAGTAGTTGGGCAATCAATCAGCCCCAGCATTTT. It specifies CASSWAINQPQHF.